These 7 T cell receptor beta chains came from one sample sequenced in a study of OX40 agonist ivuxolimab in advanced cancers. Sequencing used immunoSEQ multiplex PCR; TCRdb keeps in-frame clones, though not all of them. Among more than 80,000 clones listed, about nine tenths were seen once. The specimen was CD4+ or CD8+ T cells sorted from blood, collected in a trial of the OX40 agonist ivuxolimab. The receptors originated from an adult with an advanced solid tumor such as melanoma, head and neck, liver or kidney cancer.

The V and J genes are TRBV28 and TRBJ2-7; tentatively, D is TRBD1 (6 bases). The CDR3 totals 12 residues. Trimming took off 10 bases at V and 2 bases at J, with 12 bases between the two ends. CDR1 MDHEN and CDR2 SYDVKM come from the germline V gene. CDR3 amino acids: CATQDRAYEQYF. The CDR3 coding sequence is TGTGCCACCCAGGACAGAGCCTACGAGCAGTACTTC.

CDR3 in DNA: TGTGCCAGCAGCCGCGGCAGCAATTCCTACAATGAGCAGTTCTTC. Translating gives CASSRGSNSYNEQFF. V is TRBV7-3 and J is TRBJ2-1, with D hard to call. V lost 5 bases and J 1 base, leaving 12 bases between the germline ends. The germline CDR1 and CDR2 sequences are SGHTA and FQGTGA. This CDR3 comprises 15 residues.

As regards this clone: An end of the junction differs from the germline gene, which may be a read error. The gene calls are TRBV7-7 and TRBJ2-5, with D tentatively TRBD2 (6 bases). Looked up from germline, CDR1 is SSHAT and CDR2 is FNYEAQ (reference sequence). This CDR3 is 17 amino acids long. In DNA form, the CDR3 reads TGTGCTAGCAGCTTATCCGCCGGGACGGCGGGGAAAGAGACCCAGTACTTC. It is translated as CASSLSAGTAGKETQYF.

CDR3 loop: CASSLSGGSGNTIYF. CDR3 nucleotides: TGTGCCAGCAGCTTATCAGGGGGCTCTGGAAACACCATATATTTT. This chain joins TRBV7-2 and TRBJ1-3; 7 positions agree with TRBD1. CDR1 is SGHTA, CDR2 FQGNSA, per germline. The CDR3 loop spans 15 amino acids. V lost 2 bases to trimming and J lost 0 bases; unmatched junction nucleotides: 1.

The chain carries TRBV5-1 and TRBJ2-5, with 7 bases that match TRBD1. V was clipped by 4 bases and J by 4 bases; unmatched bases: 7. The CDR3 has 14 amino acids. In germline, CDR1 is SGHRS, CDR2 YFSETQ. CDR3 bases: TGCGCCAGCAGCCTACAGGGGCCCCCAGAGACCCAGTACTTC. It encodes CASSLQGPPETQYF.

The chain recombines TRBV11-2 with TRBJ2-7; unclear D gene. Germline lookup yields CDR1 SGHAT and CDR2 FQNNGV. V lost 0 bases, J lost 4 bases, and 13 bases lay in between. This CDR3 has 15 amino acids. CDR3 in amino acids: CASSLDRLEGYEQYF. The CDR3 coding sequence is TGTGCCAGCAGCTTAGATCGGTTAGAAGGTTACGAGCAGTACTTC.

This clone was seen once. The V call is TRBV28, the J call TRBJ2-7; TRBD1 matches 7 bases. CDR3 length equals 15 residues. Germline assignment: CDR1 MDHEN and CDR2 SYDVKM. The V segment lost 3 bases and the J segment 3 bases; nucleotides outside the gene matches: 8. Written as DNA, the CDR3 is TGTGCCAGCAGTTTTCGGGGACAGAAAGTCTACGAGCAGTACTTC. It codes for CASSFRGQKVYEQYF. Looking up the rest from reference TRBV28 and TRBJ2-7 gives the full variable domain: DVKVTQSSRYLVKRTGEKVFLECVQDMDHENMFWYRQDPGLGLRLIYFSYDVKMKEKGDIPEGYSVSREKKERFSLILESASTNQTSMYLCASSFRGQKVYEQYFGPGTRLTVT.